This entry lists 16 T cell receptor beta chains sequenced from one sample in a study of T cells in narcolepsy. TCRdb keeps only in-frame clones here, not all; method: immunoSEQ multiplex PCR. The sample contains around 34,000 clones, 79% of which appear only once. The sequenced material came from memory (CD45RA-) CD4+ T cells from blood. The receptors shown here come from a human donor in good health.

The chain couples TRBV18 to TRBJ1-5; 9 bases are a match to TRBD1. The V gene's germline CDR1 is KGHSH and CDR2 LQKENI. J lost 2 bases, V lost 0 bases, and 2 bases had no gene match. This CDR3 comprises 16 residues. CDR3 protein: CASSPPGQGGNQPQHF. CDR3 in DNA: TGTGCCAGCTCACCACCGGGACAGGGAGGCAATCAGCCCCAGCATTTT.

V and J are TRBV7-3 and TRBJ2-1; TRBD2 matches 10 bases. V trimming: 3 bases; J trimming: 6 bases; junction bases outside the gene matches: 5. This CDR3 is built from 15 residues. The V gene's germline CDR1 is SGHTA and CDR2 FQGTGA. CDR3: CASSLLAGASNEQFF. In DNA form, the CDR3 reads TGTGCCAGCAGCTTGCTAGCGGGAGCCTCCAATGAGCAGTTCTTC.

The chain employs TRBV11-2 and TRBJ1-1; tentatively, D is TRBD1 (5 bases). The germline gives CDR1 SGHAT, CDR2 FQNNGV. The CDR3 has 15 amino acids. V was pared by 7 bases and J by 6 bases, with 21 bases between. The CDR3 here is CASNSAGFGSPEAFF. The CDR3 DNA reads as TGTGCCAGCAACTCGGCAGGGTTCGGAAGCCCTGAAGCTTTCTTT.

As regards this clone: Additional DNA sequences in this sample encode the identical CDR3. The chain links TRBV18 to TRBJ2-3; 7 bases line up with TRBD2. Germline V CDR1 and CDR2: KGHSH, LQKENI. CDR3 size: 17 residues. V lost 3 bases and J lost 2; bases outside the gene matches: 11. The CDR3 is CASSPSLAETITDTQYF. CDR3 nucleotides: TGTGCCAGCTCACCCAGTCTAGCGGAAACCATCACAGATACGCAGTATTTT.

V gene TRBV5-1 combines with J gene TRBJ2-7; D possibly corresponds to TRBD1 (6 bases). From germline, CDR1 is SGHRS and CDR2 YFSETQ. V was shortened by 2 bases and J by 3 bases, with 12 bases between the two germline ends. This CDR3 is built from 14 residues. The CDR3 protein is CASSFDRRDYEQYF. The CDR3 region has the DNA TGCGCCAGCAGCTTCGACAGGAGAGACTACGAGCAGTACTTC.

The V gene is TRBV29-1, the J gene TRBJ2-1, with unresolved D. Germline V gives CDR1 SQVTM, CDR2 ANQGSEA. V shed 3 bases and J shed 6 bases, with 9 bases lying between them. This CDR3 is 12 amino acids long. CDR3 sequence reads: CSVEGSANEQFF. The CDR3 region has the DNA TGCAGCGTTGAGGGTTCGGCCAATGAGCAGTTCTTC.

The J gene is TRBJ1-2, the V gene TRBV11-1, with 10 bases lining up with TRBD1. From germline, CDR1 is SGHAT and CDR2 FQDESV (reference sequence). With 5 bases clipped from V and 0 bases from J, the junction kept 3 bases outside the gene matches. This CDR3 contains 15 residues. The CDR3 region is CASSVGTGANYGYTF. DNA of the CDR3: TGTGCCAGCAGCGTCGGGACAGGGGCTAACTATGGCTACACCTTC.

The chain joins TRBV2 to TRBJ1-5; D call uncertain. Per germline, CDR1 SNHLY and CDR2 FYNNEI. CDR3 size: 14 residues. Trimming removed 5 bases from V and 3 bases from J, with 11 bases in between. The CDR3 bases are TGTGCCAGCAGTCCCGACACCTACAATCAGCCCCAGCATTTT. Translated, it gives CASSPDTYNQPQHF. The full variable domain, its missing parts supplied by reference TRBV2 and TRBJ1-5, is EPEVTQTPSHQVTQMGQEVILRCVPISNHLYFYWYRQILGQKVEFLVSFYNNEISEKSEIFDDQFSVERPDGSNFTLKIRSTKLEDSAMYFCASSPDTYNQPQHFGDGTRLSIL.

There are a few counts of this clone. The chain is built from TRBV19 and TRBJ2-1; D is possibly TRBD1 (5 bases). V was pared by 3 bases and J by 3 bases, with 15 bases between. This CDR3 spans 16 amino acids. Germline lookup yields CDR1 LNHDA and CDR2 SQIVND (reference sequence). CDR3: CASSIRYQDSYNEQFF. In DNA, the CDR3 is TGTGCCAGTAGTATTCGGTATCAAGACAGCTACAATGAGCAGTTCTTC.

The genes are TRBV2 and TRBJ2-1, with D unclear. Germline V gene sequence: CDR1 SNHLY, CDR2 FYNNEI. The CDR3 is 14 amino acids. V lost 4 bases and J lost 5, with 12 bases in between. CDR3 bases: TGTGCCAGCAGTGTACAGAGTCTAAACAATGAGCAGTTCTTC. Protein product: CASSVQSLNNEQFF.

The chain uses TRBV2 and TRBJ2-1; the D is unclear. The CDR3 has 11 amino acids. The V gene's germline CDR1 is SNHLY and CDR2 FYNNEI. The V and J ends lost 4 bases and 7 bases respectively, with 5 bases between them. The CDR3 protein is CASSGPNEQFF. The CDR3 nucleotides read TGTGCCAGCAGTGGACCGAATGAGCAGTTCTTC.

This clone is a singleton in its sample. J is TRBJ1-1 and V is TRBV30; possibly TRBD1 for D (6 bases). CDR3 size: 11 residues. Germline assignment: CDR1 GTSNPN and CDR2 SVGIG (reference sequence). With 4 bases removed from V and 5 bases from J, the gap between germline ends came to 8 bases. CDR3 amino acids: CAWKGVTEAFF. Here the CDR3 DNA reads TGTGCCTGGAAGGGGGTAACTGAAGCTTTCTTT. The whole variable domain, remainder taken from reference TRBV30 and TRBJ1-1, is SQTIHQWPATLVQPVGSPLSLECTVEGTSNPNLYWYRQAAGRGLQLLFYSVGIGQISSEVPQNLSASRPQDRQFILSSKKLLLSDSGFYLCAWKGVTEAFFGQGTRLTVV.

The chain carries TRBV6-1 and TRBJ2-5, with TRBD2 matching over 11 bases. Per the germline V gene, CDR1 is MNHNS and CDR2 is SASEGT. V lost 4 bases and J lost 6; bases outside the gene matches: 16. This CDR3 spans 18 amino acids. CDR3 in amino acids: CASSVGETGTSGRKTQYF. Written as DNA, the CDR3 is TGTGCCAGCAGTGTCGGGGAAACCGGGACTAGCGGCAGAAAGACCCAGTACTTC.

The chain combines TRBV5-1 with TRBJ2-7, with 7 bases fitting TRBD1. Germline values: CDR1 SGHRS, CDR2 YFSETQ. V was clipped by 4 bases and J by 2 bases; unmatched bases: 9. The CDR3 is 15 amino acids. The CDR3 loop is CASSPRWDRTYEQYF. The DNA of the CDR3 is TGCGCCAGCAGCCCGAGGTGGGACAGAACCTACGAGCAGTACTTC.

The chain's CDR3 is CAWSPPTVSNEKLFF. In DNA, the CDR3 is TGTGCCTGGAGTCCGCCGACAGTGAGCAACGAAAAACTGTTTTTT. The chain recombines TRBV30 with TRBJ1-4, with D perhaps matching TRBD1 (5 bases). Germline V gene data show CDR1 as GTSNPN and CDR2 as SVGIG (reference sequence). This CDR3 has 15 residues. Between the trimmed V and J ends, which lost 2 bases and 8 bases, there was a span of 18 bases.

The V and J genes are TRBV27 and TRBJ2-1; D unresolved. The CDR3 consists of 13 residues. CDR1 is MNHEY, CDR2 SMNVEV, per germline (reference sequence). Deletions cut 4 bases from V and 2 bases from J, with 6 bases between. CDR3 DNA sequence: TGTGCCAGCAGTTCACGAACCTACAATGAGCAGTTCTTC. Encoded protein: CASSSRTYNEQFF.